The entry below gives a single T cell receptor beta chain sequence along with its context. The junction departs from the called germline gene at one end, perhaps through a read error. Germline V gene sequence: CDR1 SNHLY, CDR2 FYNNEI. CDR3 length equals 10 residues. RNA transcripts served as template for amplifying TCR beta CDR3 sequences. Following a first-round RT-PCR that used HTBI primers, a second-round multiplex PCR was carried out. MiXCR was run by TCRdb on the multiplex PCR reads, yielding one entry per CDR3 protein. The repertoire holds about 620,000 distinct CDR3 sequences, about 20% seen once, with roughly 6.9% in the top ten. The sample is drawn from a study of Graves' ophthalmopathy and Graves' hyperthyroidism.

The receptor was derived from a young woman with stable Graves' hyperthyroidism. Some clones in this sample may be carry-over from other donors' samples. The chain carries TRBV2 and TRBJ2-7, with 9 bases that match TRBD1. Sequencing input: peripheral blood. The CDR3 spells CASRGTGSSF. CDR3 DNA: TGTGCCAGCCGAGGGACAGGGTCGTCGTTC. The whole variable domain, remainder taken from reference TRBV2 and TRBJ2-7, is EPEVTQTPSHQVTQMGQEVILRCVPISNHLYFYWYRQILGQKVEFLVSFYNNEISEKSEIFDDQFSVERPDGSNFTLKIRSTKLEDSAMYFCASRGTGSSFGPGTRLTVT.